This T cell receptor (beta chain) was captured by sequencing in a study of shared clonotypes between healthy human individuals (dated by TCRdb to between 2020 and 2021). Broadly, across the study: A couple of women and three men aged 18 to 49 years were included in the cohort. To increase sequencing depth and limit assay-specific biases, TCR repertoire library preparation and sequencing were carried out by different laboratories using diverse techniques. Each donor's leukapheresis produced roughly between roughly 0.85 and 9 billion PBMCs. For each donor, CD4 naive and CD4 memory were each given three plates, CD8 naive was given two plates, and CD8 memory was given one plate. To estimate repertoire size and how much clonotypes are shared between individuals, the study performed deep sequencing of blood TCR repertoires from 4 to 6 healthy adults.

Healthy HIV-negative adults with no recently reported acute infections or vaccinations were included as donors. All donors were Caucasian adults living in Nashville, Tennessee, USA. CD4+ T cells were enriched through magnetic negative selection, after which naive cells were positively selected on CD45RA and the remaining negative fraction served as the memory subset. After blood collection by leukapheresis, PBMCs were isolated using Ficoll-Histopaque density gradient centrifugation and then cryopreserved in the vapor phase of liquid nitrogen. Analytical flow cytometry was used to check the purity and quantity of every magnetically sorted T cell population. From each sorted fraction, genomic DNA was isolated and quantified by UV absorbance on a Nanodrop 2000c. This clone was picked up one time. The antigen it recognizes is unknown. No base qualities exist here, and no much larger clone lies one base off it.

TCR CDR3 regions were amplified from genomic DNA by multiplex PCR using the deep immunoSEQ assay. For each cell subset, the extracted genomic DNA was distributed evenly across all wells of several immunoSEQ 96-well plates, and each plate served as one replicate. Each replicate PCR for sorted subsets received about 200 ng genomic DNA, equal to about 29,000 T cell genomes. The purified libraries were quantified using a Qubit 3.0 fluorometer, sized with a Bioanalyzer 2100, and then quantified again using the KAPA Library Quantification kit. Every immunoSEQ 96-well plate was sequenced on a dedicated single-read 150-cycle Illumina NextSeq 550 flow cell. The authors processed their data as follows. The immunoSEQ output contained only junctional sequences without quality scores, so filtering could not match that applied to full-length reads. Sequences were annotated with PyIR, a Python wrapper for IgBLAST v1.9, and V/J genes and CDR3 were assigned using IMGT germline references. Any read was removed if the V/J assignment was weak (E-value above 1e-6), the CDR3 was missing, or the read contained stop codons, out-of-frame junctions, or ambiguous translated residues. V3J clonotypes were defined as sequences sharing the same inferred V gene, J gene, and CDR3 amino acid sequence. Percentage overlap between repertoires was computed as shared unique clonotypes divided by the size of the smaller repertoire. RTK rarefaction, the Chao1 estimator, and Recon v2.1 estimates of unobserved clonotypes were used to assess repertoire richness. Generation probabilities were computed with OLGA for all TCRbeta clonotypes obtained by the gDNA method from four donors. TCRdb limited this immuneACCESS table to in-frame rearrangements with V and J called. A share of clones is missing; checked studies link under half to unresolved V genes, and the rest is unexplained. For V, J and clone size, that table is used; D and trimming come from the DNA. This sample holds about 1.1 million clones; 75% to 80% were observed only once. The ten largest account for 0.55% to 0.7% of the sample.

CDR3 length: 14 amino acids, cysteine to phenylalanine. Only CDR3 DNA remains: 42 bases, in frame from the first base. Via the germline V gene, CDR1 is SGHTA and CDR2 FQGNSA. Broader findings and caveats from the paper: The genetic and exposure-history diversity represented was limited by the small number of donors. Only blood was sampled, and tissue TCR repertoires likely differ from those in blood. Pairwise subsampling led to the expectation that sequencing depth would affect the degree of clonotype sharing among donors. Even with the large sequencing depth, rarefaction of the sorted-subset datasets indicated that sequencing was incomplete. Across a few donors, approximately 4.6% of naive CD4, roughly 3.5% of naive CD8, roughly 2.3% of memory CD4, and 0.4% to 0.45% of memory CD8 clonotypes were shared. Compared with non-shared clonotypes, the clonotypes found in all four sorted-subset donors had higher generation probabilities. Estimated clonotype richness was generally larger for naive than for memory subsets.

Recombination joined TRBV7-2 with TRBJ2-5, with a weak D call of TRBD2 (6 bases match). Judging by the DNA end, TRBJ2-7 fits better; the J call may be wrong. The sample comprised memory CD4+ T cells from PBMCs. Taken with the paper, the label for cell subset or site translates to: CD45RA-negative fraction. This receptor was taken from a man between 18 and 29 years old in good health. Some clones in this sample may be carry-over from other donors' samples. Here the CDR3 is given as CASSLGGWRDEQYF. DNA sequence: TGTGCCAGCAGCTTAGGGGGGTGGAGGGACGAGCAGTACTTC.